This T cell receptor beta chain appears in the sequencing data of a study of blood T cell repertoires in COVID-19 (dated by TCRdb to the early 2020s). Regarding the study in general: For ImmuneRACE Cohort 3, a participant was defined as recovered based on two consecutive negative NP/OP PCR tests, clearance by a healthcare professional, or resolution of symptoms. HLA class I and class II types, where available, came from metadata supplied by the sample provider rather than from assay-based typing. The repertoires were released in a freely available public database intended as a resource for research on the immune response to SARS-CoV-2. The sample metadata nearly always contained a de-identified subject ID, COVID-19 status, age in years and sex. The material from the prospective study consisted of cDNA or gDNA derived from T cells, B-cell-depleted T cells, or PBMCs. Samples covering the acute and convalescent phases of COVID-19 were provided by collaborators in the United States, Italy and Spain. The samples were drawn from two sources: the first 160 participants of the ongoing ImmuneRACE study, and over 950 subjects contributed by 6 global collaborators. Deeply sampled blood TCRbeta repertoires from subjects exposed to, actively infected with, or recovered from COVID-19 were included in the dataset.

Points on this clone: The target of this receptor is not known. No qualities accompany the bases; no much larger clone lies one base away.

The paper's findings and limits, for the study overall: Clinical and demographic metadata were provided uncurated, with the amount varying by source and participant.

The immunoSEQ Assay, a bias-controlled multiplex PCR, was used to amplify TCRbeta CDR3 regions from genomic DNA. Turning to the authors' computational methods: The number of nucleated cells in each sample was estimated from the amplification of reference gene primers within the assay. To quantify the absolute abundance of each unique TCRbeta CDR3 rearrangement, sequence reads were collapsed and filtered. For each sample, productive Simpson clonality was calculated as the square root of Simpson's diversity index across productive rearrangements. TCRdb retrieved this table from immuneACCESS and kept in-frame rearrangements only. Not all clones are present; in checked studies, unresolved V genes account for under half, and no reason is known for the remainder. V and J calls and clone size follow that table, whereas D and trimming were derived from the DNA. This sample holds a few hundred thousand clones; about nine tenths were observed only once. Jointly, the top ten make up roughly 7.1% of the sample.

From the cysteine up to the phenylalanine, the CDR3 has a length of 19 residues. Here the CDR3 DNA is all that survives: 57 bases in frame from base 1. V drops 1 base and J drops 0 bases, leaving 17 bases in between. CDR1 and CDR2, looked up from the germline V gene, are SGHTS and YDEGEE. Participants in the prospective study were enrolled through a virtual design, were aged roughly 18 to 100 years, and lived in roughly 26 United States geographic areas. In the prospective study, participants were assigned to cohorts based on the clinical history participants reported in a screening survey and a study questionnaire. Mobile phlebotomists in the prospective study collected whole blood, serum and a nasopharyngeal or oropharyngeal swab from every participant. Participants in the prospective study had the option to provide additional blood draws and questionnaires over a roughly 2-month period. Blood samples from the prospective study were shipped frozen or at room temperature prior to DNA extraction.

Recombination connected TRBV5-8 to TRBJ2-6; the D region possibly corresponds to TRBD1 (6 bases align). The TCR sequence derives from a man between 25 and 39 years old in a cohort exposed to, infected with or recovered from COVID-19 (not recorded which). The sequenced material came from PBMCs or T cells enriched from blood (not recorded which). The DNA is TGTGCCAGCAGCTTGTTAGGGGTGGACAGTTCCTCTGGGGCCAACGTCCTGACTTTC. Its translation reads: CASSLLGVDSSSGANVLTF. With the portions outside the CDR3 filled from the reference TRBV5-8 and TRBJ2-6 genes, the complete variable region becomes EAGVTQSPTHLIKTRGQQATLRCSPISGHTSVYWYQQALGLGLQFLLWYDEGEERNRGNFPPRFSGRQFPNYSSELNVNALELEDSALYLCASSLLGVDSSSGANVLTFGAGSRLTVL.